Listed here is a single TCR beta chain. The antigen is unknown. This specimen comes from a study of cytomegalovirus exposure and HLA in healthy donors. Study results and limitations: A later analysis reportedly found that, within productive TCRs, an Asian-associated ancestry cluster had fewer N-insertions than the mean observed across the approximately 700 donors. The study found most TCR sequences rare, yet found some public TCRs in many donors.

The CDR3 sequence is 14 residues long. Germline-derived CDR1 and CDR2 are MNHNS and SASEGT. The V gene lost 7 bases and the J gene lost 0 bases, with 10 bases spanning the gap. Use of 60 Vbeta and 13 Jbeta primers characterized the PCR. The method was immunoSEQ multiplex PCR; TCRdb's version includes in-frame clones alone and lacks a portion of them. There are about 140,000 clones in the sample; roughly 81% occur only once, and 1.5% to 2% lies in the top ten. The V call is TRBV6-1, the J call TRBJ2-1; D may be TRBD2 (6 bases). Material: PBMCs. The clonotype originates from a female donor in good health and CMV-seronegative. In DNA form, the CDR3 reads TGTGCCAGCATTCCGGGGGACTCCTACAATGAGCAGTTCTTC. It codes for CASIPGDSYNEQFF.